This paragraph reports one TCR beta chain. These data come from a study of blood T cell repertoires in COVID-19. V shed 4 bases and J shed 5 bases, with 16 bases lying between them. From germline, CDR1 is SGHNT and CDR2 YYREEE (reference sequence). CDR3 length equals 14 residues. Assay: immunoSEQ multiplex PCR; the TCRdb copy retains only in-frame clones and omits some. The table records some 250,000 clones, approximately 86% of them present only once. Material: peripheral blood. This clonotype originated in a woman younger than 45 with acute or convalescent COVID-19. The chain employs TRBV5-4 and TRBJ2-7; possibly TRBD2 for D (6 bases). This chain's CDR3 is CASSPLLGGNEQYF. DNA for the CDR3: TGTGCCAGCAGCCCCTTATTGGGGGGAAACGAGCAGTACTTC.